This T cell receptor (beta chain) was identified during a study of CD8+ T cells in alopecia areata (dated by TCRdb to the late 2010s). Concerning the study at large: The treated patients took part in an open-label pilot trial in which moderate-to-severe alopecia areata was treated with oral tofacitinib at 5 to 10 mg twice daily. Patients received tofacitinib for 6 to 18 months and were then followed off drug for 6 months to check for delayed response and recurrence. In both human patients and the C3H/HeJ mouse model, the study applied high-throughput TCRbeta sequencing to look at T cell clonal expansion in alopecia areata. On the human side, TCRbeta sequencing was run on scalp tissue and on sorted CD4+ and CD8+ peripheral blood T cells from healthy controls and from alopecia areata patients with either patchy or totalis/universalis disease. Biopsies were taken from tofacitinib-treated patients at baseline and again at 4 and 24 weeks into treatment, and several of those patients also had a later scalp biopsy. Clonality in the scalp was compared among normal scalp (n=4), patchy alopecia areata scalp (n=8), and alopecia totalis/universalis scalp (n=8). RNA was obtained with the PAXgene miRNA kit for fixed scalp, the miRNeasy kit for PBMCs, and the RNeasy kit for mouse skin. Amplification of TCRbeta CDR3 regions was done by immunoSEQ multiplex PCR using 35 Vbeta forward primers and 13 Jbeta reverse primers. Overall study outcomes, separate from this receptor: Compared with mice, TCR sequences shared between patients were less clear, possibly partly because of HLA diversity across the patient population. Compared with normal scalp, lesional scalp had higher clonality and more expanded CD8+ clones, particularly in alopecia totalis/universalis, a pattern that suggests antigenic drive. Unlike mouse skin, where gammadelta T cells dominate, normal human skin contains resident alphabeta T cells that get sequenced too, which complicates analysis of the scalp TCR repertoire.

Lesional scalp punch biopsies and peripheral blood were collected from alopecia areata patients. PBMCs were separated by density centrifugation and stained for CD3, CD4 and CD8, after which CD4+ and CD8+ T cells were sorted on a FACSAria. V and J are trimmed by 0 bases and 4 bases, and the gene matches miss 7 bases of the junction. The germline V gene encodes CDR1 SGHNT and CDR2 YYREEE (reference sequence). The CDR3 holds 16 amino acids from the cysteine to the phenylalanine. Kept here is only the CDR3 DNA, which spans 48 bases and is read in frame from base 1. A few counts support this clone. Its antigen target is currently unknown. It has no much larger one-base neighbor in the sample; base qualities were not kept. Library generation was performed with the immunoSEQ multiplex PCR assay. For TCR sequencing, RNA was extracted from every sample and reverse transcribed into cDNA to serve as template. First-strand cDNA was synthesized using SuperScript III with a 2:1 mix of oligo-dT and random hexamers. A synthetic immune receptor repertoire was used to assess amplification bias, and residual bias was removed computationally. The study's processing was this. Raw reads were preprocessed for error removal, and CDR3 was defined according to IMGT conventions as running from the conserved cysteine to phenylalanine. Clonality was computed by normalizing Shannon entropy by log2 of the number of productive unique TCRs and subtracting the result from 1. CD4 or CD8 identity of scalp clones was inferred by cross-referencing scalp TCRbeta sequences with sorted blood CD4 and CD8 repertoires. In TCRdb, the immuneACCESS table is reduced to in-frame sequences with V and J assigned. These tables do not hold every clone; where another copy was compared, an unresolved V gene accounts for under half, and the others remain unexplained. Clone size and the V and J calls come from that table; the DNA yielded D and trimming. Here the sample has some 110,000 clones; roughly two fifths occur a single time. The ten largest clones capture over 3% of the sample.

The V and J genes are TRBV5-4 and TRBJ2-3; 8 nucleotides in the junction match TRBD1. Sequencing was done on a sample of CD4+ T cells sorted from blood. This receptor was taken from a human donor with alopecia areata. The bases are TGTGCCAGCAGCTTGGGACAGGGGTTATCGGCAGATACGCAGTATTTT. It encodes CASSLGQGLSADTQYF.